This passage covers 10 T cell receptor beta chains from one sample sequenced in a study of Graves' ophthalmopathy and Graves' hyperthyroidism. CDR3 regions of TCR beta were amplified from RNA transcripts. The workflow started with a first-round RT-PCR run with HTBI primers and then moved on to a second-round multiplex PCR. TCRdb re-called the multiplex PCR reads through MiXCR, storing one row per CDR3 protein. The sample holds around 22,000 distinct CDR3 sequences, 48% seen once. The sample taken for sequencing was peripheral blood. The receptors shown here come from an adult woman with stable Graves' hyperthyroidism.

This clonotype was picked up many times. The CDR3 nucleotides read TGTGCCAGCAGTTCCCCCCTCAGGGCAGATACGCAGTATTTT. Encoded protein: CASSSPLRADTQYF. The genes are TRBV12-3 or TRBV12-4 and TRBJ2-3; weak D call: TRBD1 (5 bases). V shed 4 bases and J shed 4 bases, with 12 bases lying between them. The CDR3 is 14 amino acids.

This clonotype appeared many times. The J gene is TRBJ2-3, the V gene TRBV5-1; D tentatively fits TRBD1 or TRBD2 (5 bases each). The V end was cut by 0 bases, the J end by 2 bases, with 16 bases between. This CDR3 contains 17 residues. Per germline, CDR1 SGHRS and CDR2 YFSETQ. CDR3 DNA: TGCGCCAGCAGCTTGGCGGGGCCCGCAACGAACACAGATACGCAGTATTTT. It is translated as CASSLAGPATNTDTQYF.

A few counts support this clonotype. This chain connects TRBV2 to TRBJ2-6; D possibly uses TRBD1 or TRBD2 (5 bases each). CDR1 is SNHLY and CDR2 is FYNNEI in the germline V gene. V shed 8 bases and J shed 0 bases, with 11 bases lying between them. The CDR3 sequence is 15 residues long. Here the CDR3 DNA reads TGTGCCAGCGGGGCGGGTAGCTCTGGGGCCAACGTCCTGACTTTC. This codes for CASGAGSSGANVLTF.

This clonotype was counted at least ten times. The chain carries TRBV6-1 and TRBJ2-1; possibly TRBD2 for D (5 bases). Germline assignment: CDR1 MNHNS and CDR2 SASEGT. There are 12 residues in the CDR3. Trimming shortened V by 4 bases and J by 8 bases, and 9 bases separated the two germline ends. The CDR3 nucleotides are TGTGCCAGCAGTGGGGAGACCGATGAGCAGTTCTTC. This sequence encodes CASSGETDEQFF.

J is TRBJ2-6 and V is TRBV7-9; D not resolved. The V gene lost 5 bases and the J gene lost 2 bases, with 4 bases spanning the gap. CDR1 is SEHNR, CDR2 FQNEAQ, per germline (reference sequence). CDR3 length: 13 residues. The DNA of the CDR3 is TGTGCCAGCAGCCAGACTGGGGCCAACGTCCTGACTTTC. This gives the protein CASSQTGANVLTF.

This clonotype is judged medium-sized. This chain joins TRBV20-1 and TRBJ2-7; D is unresolved. The V gene's germline CDR1 is DFQATT and CDR2 SNEGSKA (reference sequence). V lost 0 bases and J lost 12, with 18 bases in between. The CDR3 contains 13 residues. CDR3 amino acids: CSARDQLITGGYF. The DNA for the CDR3 is TGCAGTGCTAGAGATCAGTTGATAACCGGCGGGTACTTC.

This clonotype is medium-sized in the sample. The CDR3 loop is CASSPRGLAAYEQYF. CDR3 bases: TGTGCCAGTAGCCCGAGGGGACTAGCGGCCTACGAGCAGTACTTC. The chain couples TRBV19 to TRBJ2-7; TRBD2 aligns across 11 bases. Unmatched junction bases numbered 6, after V lost 6 bases and J lost 2 bases. The germline CDR1 and CDR2 sequences are LNHDA and SQIVND (reference sequence). This CDR3 contains 15 residues. The full variable domain, with the rest looked up from reference TRBV19 and TRBJ2-7, is DGGITQSPKYLFRKEGQNVTLSCEQNLNHDAMYWYRQDPGQGLRLIYYSQIVNDFQKGDIAEGYSVSREKKESFPLTVTSAQKNPTAFYLCASSPRGLAAYEQYFGPGTRLTVT.

This clonotype was seen repeatedly, ten times or more. The rearrangement joins TRBV5-1 to TRBJ1-1; the D is unclear. The CDR3 length is 12 residues. Trimming left V 2 bases short and J 4 bases short, with 6 bases between. The V gene's germline CDR1 is SGHRS and CDR2 YFSETQ. The CDR3 reads CASSFRGTEAFF. In nucleotides, the CDR3 is TGCGCCAGCAGCTTTCGAGGCACTGAAGCTTTCTTT.

The sample holds a few counts of this clonotype. Written as DNA, the CDR3 is TGTGCCAGCAGCTCTGTTCACGGGAGGCCCTCCAAAAACATTCAGTACTTC. This encodes CASSSVHGRPSKNIQYF. This chain links TRBV3-1 with TRBJ2-4, with 7 bases aligning to TRBD2. Germline V lookup: CDR1 LGHDT, CDR2 YNNKEL (reference sequence). The J segment lost 2 bases and the V segment lost 5 bases, leaving 12 bases of the junction unmatched. The CDR3 sequence is 17 residues long.

Turning to this clonotype: One end of the junction fails to match germline, which may point to a read error. The chain has TRBV11-2 and TRBJ2-2; TRBD1 agrees at 8 bases. This CDR3 has 15 residues. Per germline, CDR1 SGHAT and CDR2 FQNNGV. The CDR3 loop reads CAGRLTGDFAGELFF. As DNA, the CDR3 is TGTGCCGGCAGACTGACAGGGGACTTCGCCGGGGAGCTGTTTTTT.